The entry below describes one T cell receptor beta chain. The antigen remains unidentified. This entry belongs to a study of graft-versus-host responses after intestinal transplantation. Overall study: Each recipient received anti-thymocyte globulin induction, then tacrolimus and steroids for approximately three years. Study outcomes and limitations: Recipient marrow harbored GvH clones, some of which surfaced first in ileum or blood. Some patients had graft-donor T cell macrochimerism. In their allografts, the ratios of graft-versus-host to host-versus-graft T cell clones were high.

Using immunoSEQ multiplex PCR, the repertoire was profiled, and TCRdb retains in-frame clones only, with some absent. The sample lists around 67,000 clones, about 87% occurring once. The TCR originated in a human donor who was the organ donor for an intestinal transplant. The sample in question was unstimulated CD4+ T cells sorted from spleen or lymph node cells, obtained before transplant.

The CDR3, as DNA: TGTGCCAGCAGCCCCACAGGGGGCCGGCTGAACACTGAAGCTTTCTTT. Its protein product is CASSPTGGRLNTEAFF. V gene TRBV5-4 combines with J gene TRBJ1-1; 9 bases are shared with TRBD1. Germline CDR1 is SGHNT and CDR2 is YYREEE (reference sequence). This CDR3 comprises 16 residues. The ends lost 4 bases at V and 0 bases at J; junction bases unmatched: 7.